This is a list of T cell receptor beta chains from one sample in a study of shared clonotypes between healthy human individuals. Profiled with immunoSEQ multiplex PCR; TCRdb holds only in-frame clones, not every one. The sample yields about 2.1 million clones, around 93% seen once. Material: naive CD8+ T cells from PBMCs. These receptors originate from a man aged 18-30 years in good health. Some clones in this sample may be carry-over from other donors' samples. Each CDR3 is given with its conserved first and last residue. D genes are given only for firm matches. Clone size is not always given. Where it is, it says once, few, many or a class for expanded clones.

d_call,cdr3_length,j_call,clone_size,v_call,cdr3_aa,cdr3_nt
-,13,TRBJ1-2,once,TRBV30,CAWSVFQGYGYTF,TGTGCCTGGAGTGTCTTCCAGGGGTATGGCTACACCTTC
-,14,TRBJ1-1,-,TRBV6-5,CASSYGGPNTEAFF,TGTGCCAGCAGTTACGGGGGGCCGAACACTGAAGCTTTCTTT
-,17,TRBJ1-3,-,TRBV4-3,CASSQDPTPSSGNTIYF,TGCGCCAGCAGCCAAGATCCGACGCCGAGCTCTGGAAACACCATATATTTT
-,14,TRBJ1-5,-,TRBV27,CASSSIGSGQPQHF,TGTGCCAGCAGTTCTATTGGGAGCGGTCAGCCCCAGCATTTT
-,14,TRBJ1-5,-,TRBV4-1,CASSQERHGQPQHF,TGCGCCAGCAGCCAAGAACGCCATGGTCAGCCCCAGCATTTT
TRBD1,13,TRBJ1-1,-,TRBV2,CASIRDRGTEAFF,TGTGCCAGCATCAGGGACAGGGGCACTGAAGCTTTCTTT
TRBD1,15,TRBJ1-5,-,TRBV27,CASSLIGQGNQPQHF,TGTGCCAGCAGTTTAATTGGACAGGGTAATCAGCCCCAGCATTTT
-,14,TRBJ1-2,-,TRBV7-2,CASSLGWPPYGYTF,TGTGCCAGCAGCTTAGGGTGGCCTCCCTATGGCTACACCTTC
-,15,TRBJ1-1,-,TRBV7-9,CASSPPGLMNTEAFF,TGTGCCAGCAGCCCCCCGGGGTTAATGAACACTGAAGCTTTCTTT
-,10,TRBJ2-5,-,TRBV27,CASRGETQYF,TGTGCCAGCAGGGGAGAGACCCAGTACTTC
-,15,TRBJ1-1,-,TRBV6-5,CASSPLDILNTEAFF,TGTGCCAGCAGTCCCCTGGACATCCTGAACACTGAAGCTTTCTTT
-,13,TRBJ1-1,-,TRBV29-1,CSVVRARSTEAFF,TGCAGCGTTGTCCGGGCACGGAGCACTGAAGCTTTCTTT
TRBD2,16,TRBJ2-5,-,TRBV11-2,CASSLVPAGPVETQYF,TGTGCCAGCAGCTTAGTTCCAGCGGGACCGGTGGAGACCCAGTACTTC
-,13,TRBJ1-1,few,TRBV27,CASSFGRGTEAFF,TGTGCCAGCAGTTTTGGGAGGGGCACTGAAGCTTTCTTT
-,14,TRBJ1-5,few,TRBV29-1,CSVVLQDSNQPQHF,TGCAGCGTTGTGTTACAGGATAGCAATCAGCCCCAGCATTTT
-,14,TRBJ2-7,-,TRBV7-9,CASSLVYSGYEQYF,TGTGCCAGCAGCTTAGTTTATTCGGGGTACGAGCAGTACTTC
-,16,TRBJ1-3,-,TRBV13,CASSLEGIGSGNTIYF,TGTGCCAGCAGCTTAGAGGGGATAGGCTCTGGAAACACCATATATTTT
-,14,TRBJ1-1,-,TRBV6-6,CASTLEVSSTEAFF,TGTGCCAGCACCCTGGAGGTGTCGAGCACTGAAGCTTTCTTT
-,15,TRBJ2-7,-,TRBV19,CASNAGSVGSYEQYF,TGTGCCAGTAACGCCGGGTCGGTGGGGTCCTACGAGCAGTACTTC
TRBD1,14,TRBJ2-7,-,TRBV5-6,CASSPGQDWYEQYF,TGTGCCAGCAGCCCCGGACAGGATTGGTACGAGCAGTACTTC
-,15,TRBJ1-4,-,TRBV6-1,CASKPSTQFNEKLFF,TGTGCCAGCAAGCCCTCGACACAATTTAATGAAAAACTGTTTTTT
-,13,TRBJ2-7,-,TRBV30,CAWGGRRAYEQYF,TGTGCCTGGGGGGGCCGACGGGCCTACGAGCAGTACTTC
TRBD1,14,TRBJ1-1,-,TRBV10-1,CASSETGADTEAFF,TGCGCCAGCAGTGAAACAGGGGCGGACACTGAAGCTTTCTTT
-,12,TRBJ1-1,few,TRBV6-7,CASSYVNTEAFF,TGTGCCAGCAGTTATGTTAACACTGAAGCTTTCTTT
TRBD2,17,TRBJ2-7,-,TRBV4-2,CASSQGASGRVGNEQYF,TGTGCCAGCAGCCAAGGGGCTAGCGGGAGGGTTGGCAACGAGCAGTACTTC
-,15,TRBJ1-1,-,TRBV4-1,CASSRGPGTGTEAFF,TGCGCCAGCAGCCGAGGGCCGGGGACGGGCACCGAAGCTTTCTTT
TRBD1,13,TRBJ1-2,-,TRBV11-3,CASSSTEGAGYTF,TGTGCCAGCAGCTCAACCGAGGGGGCTGGCTACACCTTC